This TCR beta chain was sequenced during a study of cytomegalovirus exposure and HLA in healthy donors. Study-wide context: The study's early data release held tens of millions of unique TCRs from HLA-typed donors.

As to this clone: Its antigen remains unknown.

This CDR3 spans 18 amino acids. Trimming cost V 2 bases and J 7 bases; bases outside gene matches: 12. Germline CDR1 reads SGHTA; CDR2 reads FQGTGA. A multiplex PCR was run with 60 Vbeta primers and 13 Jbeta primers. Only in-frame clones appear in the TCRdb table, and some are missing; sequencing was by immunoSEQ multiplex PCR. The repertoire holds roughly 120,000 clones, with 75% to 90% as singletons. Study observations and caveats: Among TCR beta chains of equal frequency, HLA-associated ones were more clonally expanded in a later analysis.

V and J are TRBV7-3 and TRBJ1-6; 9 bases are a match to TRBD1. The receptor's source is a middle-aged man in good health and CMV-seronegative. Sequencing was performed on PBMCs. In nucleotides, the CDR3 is TGTGCCAGCAGCTTACGGGGGACAGGGTTGGGTCCCAATTCACCCCTCCACTTT. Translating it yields CASSLRGTGLGPNSPLHF.